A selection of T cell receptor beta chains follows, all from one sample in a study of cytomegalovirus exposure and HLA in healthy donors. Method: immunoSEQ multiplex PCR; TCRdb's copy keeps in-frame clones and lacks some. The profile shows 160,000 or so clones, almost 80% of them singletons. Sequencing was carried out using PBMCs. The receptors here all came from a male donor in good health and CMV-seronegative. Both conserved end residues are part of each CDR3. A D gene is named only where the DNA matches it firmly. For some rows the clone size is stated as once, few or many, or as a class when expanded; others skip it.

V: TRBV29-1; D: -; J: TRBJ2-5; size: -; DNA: TGCAGCGTTGAAGATCCCCTAGGAAAGGAGACCCAGTACTTC; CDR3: CSVEDPLGKETQYF
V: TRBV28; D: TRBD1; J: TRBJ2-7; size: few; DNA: TGTGCCAGCACCCTCTCGACAGGGGGCACGCAGTACTTC; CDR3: CASTLSTGGTQYF
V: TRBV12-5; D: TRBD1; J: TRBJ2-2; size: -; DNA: TGTGCTAGTGGTCCGGGACAGGGGGGTTCCGGGGAGCTGTTTTTT; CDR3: CASGPGQGGSGELFF
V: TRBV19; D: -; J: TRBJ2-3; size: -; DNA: TGTGCCAGTAGTTCGGAGGGCAGGGTGGCGGATACGCAGTATTTT; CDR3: CASSSEGRVADTQYF
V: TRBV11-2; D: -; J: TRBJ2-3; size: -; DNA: TGTGCCAGCAGCTTGCGGTTTGTCACCGGGACTAGCACAGATACGCAGTATTTT; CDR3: CASSLRFVTGTSTDTQYF
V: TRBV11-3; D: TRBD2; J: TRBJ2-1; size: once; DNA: TGTGCCAGCAGCTTAGGGGGACTAGTAGTCAATGAGCAGTTCTTC; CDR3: CASSLGGLVVNEQFF
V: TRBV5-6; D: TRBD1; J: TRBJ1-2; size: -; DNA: TGTGCCAGCAGCTTGGGTTCCGGGACAGGCCGTTATGGCTACACCTTC; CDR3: CASSLGSGTGRYGYTF
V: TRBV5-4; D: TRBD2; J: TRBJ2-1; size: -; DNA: TGTGCCAGCAGATACGGACTAGCGGGGTCCTACAATGAGCAGTTCTTC; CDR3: CASRYGLAGSYNEQFF
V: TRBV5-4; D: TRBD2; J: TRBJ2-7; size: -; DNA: TGTGCCAGCAGCTTGGGAGGACTAGCGGGAGACGAGCAGTACTTC; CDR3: CASSLGGLAGDEQYF
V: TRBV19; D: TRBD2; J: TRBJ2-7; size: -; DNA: TGTGCCAGTAGTATAGCCGCGGGGGGGCCCTACGAGCAGTACTTC; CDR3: CASSIAAGGPYEQYF
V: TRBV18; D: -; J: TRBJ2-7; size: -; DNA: TGTGCCAGCTCACCACAACGGGGTACCTACGAGCAGTACTTC; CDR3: CASSPQRGTYEQYF
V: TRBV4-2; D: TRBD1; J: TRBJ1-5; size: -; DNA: TGTGCCAGCAGCCAAGACAGGGGGACCGATCAGCCCCAGCATTTT; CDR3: CASSQDRGTDQPQHF
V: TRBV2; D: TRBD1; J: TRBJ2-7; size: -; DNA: TGTGCCAGCAGTAACAGGGGCGGCTACGAGCAGTACTTC; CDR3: CASSNRGGYEQYF
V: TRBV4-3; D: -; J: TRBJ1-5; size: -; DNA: TGCGCCAGCAGCCAAGACACCCCGGGGAGTGGCAATCAGCCCCAGCATTTT; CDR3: CASSQDTPGSGNQPQHF
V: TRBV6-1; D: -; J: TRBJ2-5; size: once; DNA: TGTGCCAGCAGTGAAGAGCGGGTTAGCGCAGAGACCCAGTACTTC; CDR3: CASSEERVSAETQYF
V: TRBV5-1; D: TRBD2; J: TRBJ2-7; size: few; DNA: TGCGCCAGCGGCCTAGCGGGAGGCTCCTACGAGCAGTACTTC; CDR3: CASGLAGGSYEQYF
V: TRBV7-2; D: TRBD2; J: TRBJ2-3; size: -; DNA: TGTGCCAGCAGCTTAGCGGCCCCGGGACTAGCGAATACGCAGTATTTT; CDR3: CASSLAAPGLANTQYF
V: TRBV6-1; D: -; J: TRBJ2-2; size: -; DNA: TGTGCCAGCGGTCGGAGTTCCACCGGGGAGCTGTTTTTT; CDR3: CASGRSSTGELFF
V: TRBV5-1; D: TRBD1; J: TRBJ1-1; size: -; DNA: TGCGCCAGCAGCGGGACAGAGCCTAGGTCGGGCACTGAAGCTTTCTTT; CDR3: CASSGTEPRSGTEAFF
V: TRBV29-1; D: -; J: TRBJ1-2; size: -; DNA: TGCAGCGTTGAAGATCGGGAGGGCTTTGGCTACACCTTC; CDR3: CSVEDREGFGYTF
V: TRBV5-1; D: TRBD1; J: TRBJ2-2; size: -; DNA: TGCGCCAGCAGCCCACAGGGGGCTGGCGGGGAGCTGTTTTTT; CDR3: CASSPQGAGGELFF
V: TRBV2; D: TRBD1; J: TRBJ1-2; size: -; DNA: TGTGCCAGCAGTACAGGGGGCCGGTACTATGGCTACACCTTC; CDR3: CASSTGGRYYGYTF
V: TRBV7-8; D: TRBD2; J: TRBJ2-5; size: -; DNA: TGTGCCAGCAGCCCGGACCTAGCGGGAGTCTCCTACGAGCAGCACTTC; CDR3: CASSPDLAGVSYEQHF
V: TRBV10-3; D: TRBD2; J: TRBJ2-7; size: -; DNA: TGTGCCATCAGTGAAAACGGGAGGGCTAATGACGAGCAGTACTTC; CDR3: CAISENGRANDEQYF
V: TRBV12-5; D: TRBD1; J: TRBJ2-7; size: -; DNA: TGTGCTAGTTACCGACAGGGGACCTACGAGCAGTACTTC; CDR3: CASYRQGTYEQYF
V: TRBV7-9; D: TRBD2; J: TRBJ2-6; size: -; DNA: TGTGCCAGCAGCGCAGGACGGACTAGCTGGTCTCCTGGGGCCAACGTCCTGACTTTC; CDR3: CASSAGRTSWSPGANVLTF
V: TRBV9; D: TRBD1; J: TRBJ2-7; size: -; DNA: TGTGCCAGCAGCGTAGGACAGGGGGACTACTACGAGCAGTACTTC; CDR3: CASSVGQGDYYEQYF
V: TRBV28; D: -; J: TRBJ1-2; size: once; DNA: TGTGCCAGCACCGCCCGAAGCGCTTGGGGCTTCTATGGCTACACCTTC; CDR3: CASTARSAWGFYGYTF
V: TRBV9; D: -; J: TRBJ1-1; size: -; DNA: TGTGCCAGCAGCGGGACATTGAACACTGAAGCTTTCTTT; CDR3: CASSGTLNTEAFF
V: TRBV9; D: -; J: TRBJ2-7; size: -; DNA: TGTGCCAGCAGCGTAGATCCGGAGACTTACGAGCAGTACTTC; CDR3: CASSVDPETYEQYF
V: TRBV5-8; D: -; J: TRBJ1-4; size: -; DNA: TGTGCCAGCAGCCCCGGGAGAGGAAATGAAAAACTGTTTTTT; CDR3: CASSPGRGNEKLFF
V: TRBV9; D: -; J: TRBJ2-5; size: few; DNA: TGTGCCAGCAGCGGGACTGCGCAAGAGACCCAGTACTTC; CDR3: CASSGTAQETQYF
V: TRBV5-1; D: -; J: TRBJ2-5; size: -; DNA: TGCGCCAGCAGCCCAGCATCAGGGGGGGAGACCCAGTACTTC; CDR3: CASSPASGGETQYF
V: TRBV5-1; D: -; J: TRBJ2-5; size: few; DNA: TGCGCCAGCAGCCCAGTGGGGGCCGGGCAGACCCAGTACTTC; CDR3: CASSPVGAGQTQYF
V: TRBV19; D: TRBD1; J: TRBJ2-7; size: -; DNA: TGTGCCACCCGACGGGCAGGGGGCTCCTACGAGCAGTACTTC; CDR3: CATRRAGGSYEQYF
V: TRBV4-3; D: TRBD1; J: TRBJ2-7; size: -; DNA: TGCGCCAGCAGCCGAGGGACAGGAGCCTACGAGCAGTACTTC; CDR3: CASSRGTGAYEQYF
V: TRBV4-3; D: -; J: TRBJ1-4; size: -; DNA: TGCGCCAGCAGCCAGGTACAGGGTGAAAAACTGTTTTTT; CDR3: CASSQVQGEKLFF
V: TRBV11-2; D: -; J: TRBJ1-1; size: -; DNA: TGTGCCAGCAGCGGGGAGGGCACTGAAGCTTTCTTT; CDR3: CASSGEGTEAFF
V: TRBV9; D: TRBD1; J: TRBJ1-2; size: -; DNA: TGTGCCAGCAGCCCCTTCAGGGGGCAGGAGGATGGCTACACCTTC; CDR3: CASSPFRGQEDGYTF
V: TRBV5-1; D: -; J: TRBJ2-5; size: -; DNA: TGCGCCAGCAGCTCGCCACAGGGTGGGGAAGAGACCCAGTACTTC; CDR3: CASSSPQGGEETQYF
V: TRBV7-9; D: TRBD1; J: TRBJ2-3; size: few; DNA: TGTGCCGGGGACAGTGTCACAGATACGCAGTATTTT; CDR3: CAGDSVTDTQYF
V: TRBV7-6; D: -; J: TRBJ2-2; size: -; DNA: TGTGCCAGCACCCTTAGTTACGGGGAGCTGTTTTTT; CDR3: CASTLSYGELFF
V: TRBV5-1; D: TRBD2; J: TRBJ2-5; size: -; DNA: TGCGCCAGCAGCCATGGGGCGGGAGGAGCGGAGACCCAGTACTTC; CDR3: CASSHGAGGAETQYF
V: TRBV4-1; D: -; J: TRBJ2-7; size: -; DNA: TGCGCCAGCAGCCAAGATAGTGGCAGGCGATACGAGCAGTACTTC; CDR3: CASSQDSGRRYEQYF
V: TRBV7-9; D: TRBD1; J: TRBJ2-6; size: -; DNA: TGTGCCAGCGGTTCAGGGGGCCCTGGGGCCAACGTCCTGACTTTC; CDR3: CASGSGGPGANVLTF
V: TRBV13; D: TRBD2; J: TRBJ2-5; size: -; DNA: TGTGCCAGCAGCTTAGTTGGGACTAGCGGAGAGACCCAGTACTTC; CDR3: CASSLVGTSGETQYF
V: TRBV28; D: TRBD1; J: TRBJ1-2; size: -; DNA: TGTGCCAGCAGTTTTAGCCAACAGGGGGAGGGCTATGGCTACACCTTC; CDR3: CASSFSQQGEGYGYTF
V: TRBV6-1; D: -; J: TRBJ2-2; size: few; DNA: TGTGCCAGCAGTGAATCGGGGACGAACACCGGGGAGCTGTTTTTT; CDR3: CASSESGTNTGELFF
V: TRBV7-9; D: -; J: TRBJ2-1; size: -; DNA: TGTGCCAGCAGCCCCCCCGGTGCAGGGGGGTACAATGAGCAGTTCTTC; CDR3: CASSPPGAGGYNEQFF
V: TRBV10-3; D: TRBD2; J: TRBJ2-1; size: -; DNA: TGTGCCATCAGGGGGACTAGCGGGGGGGCCGGGGGAAATGAGCAGTTCTTC; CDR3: CAIRGTSGGAGGNEQFF
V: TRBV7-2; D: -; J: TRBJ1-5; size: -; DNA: TGTGCCAGCAGCTTAGTTGGGGGGGGAGATCAGCCCCAGCATTTT; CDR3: CASSLVGGGDQPQHF
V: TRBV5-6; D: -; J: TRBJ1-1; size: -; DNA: TGTGCCAGCAGCGGAGGGGTAACTCAGGCTCTAATGAACACTGAAGCTTTCTTT; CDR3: CASSGGVTQALMNTEAFF
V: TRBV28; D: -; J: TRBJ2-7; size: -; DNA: TGTGCCAGTAGTGGTAGCCGATACGAGCAGTACTTC; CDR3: CASSGSRYEQYF
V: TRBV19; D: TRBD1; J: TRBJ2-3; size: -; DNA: TGTGCCAGTAGTAACAGGGGGCCGAGCACAGATACGCAGTATTTT; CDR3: CASSNRGPSTDTQYF
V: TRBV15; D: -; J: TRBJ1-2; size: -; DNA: TGTGCCACCAGCAGAGATCTTGGGGCCGGCTACACCTTC; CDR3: CATSRDLGAGYTF
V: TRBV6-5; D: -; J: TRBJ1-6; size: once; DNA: TGTGCCAGCGGACATGGTTGGGAATCACCCCTCCACTTT; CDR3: CASGHGWESPLHF
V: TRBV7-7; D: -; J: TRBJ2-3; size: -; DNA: TGTGCCAGCAGCTTAGAGCCGGAGGGAGATACGCAGTATTTT; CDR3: CASSLEPEGDTQYF
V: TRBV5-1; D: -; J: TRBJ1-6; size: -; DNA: TGCGCCAGCAGCTTGGTTGCGGGGGGCGATTCACCCCTCCACTTT; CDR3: CASSLVAGGDSPLHF
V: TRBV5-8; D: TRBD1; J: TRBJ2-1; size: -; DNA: TGTGCCAGCAGCCCTTTGGGGACAGGGAACTACAATGAGCAGTTCTTC; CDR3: CASSPLGTGNYNEQFF
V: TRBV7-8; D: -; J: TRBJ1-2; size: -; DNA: TGTGCCAGCAGCTTAGATACAGTTGGCTACACCTTC; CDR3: CASSLDTVGYTF